This T cell receptor beta chain was recorded in a study of blood T cell repertoires in COVID-19. Study-wide context: The samples span acute and convalescent COVID-19 from the United States, Italy and Spain.

This table comes from immunoSEQ multiplex PCR, and its TCRdb copy is limited to in-frame clones, with some not included. The sample records some 350,000 clones, roughly nine tenths being singletons. This CDR3 is built from 14 residues. Trimming pared 5 bases from V and 4 bases from J, leaving 12 bases between. Germline V gene sequence: CDR1 MDHEN, CDR2 SYDVKM. Sequenced input: PBMCs or T cells enriched from blood (not recorded which). The receptor was isolated from a man aged 18 to 29 who had recovered from COVID-19. This chain links TRBV28 with TRBJ2-1, with a possible D match to TRBD2 (5 bases). The DNA for the CDR3 is TGTGCCAGCAGTCCCACGGACTCATACAATGAGCAGTTCTTC. Protein product: CASSPTDSYNEQFF.